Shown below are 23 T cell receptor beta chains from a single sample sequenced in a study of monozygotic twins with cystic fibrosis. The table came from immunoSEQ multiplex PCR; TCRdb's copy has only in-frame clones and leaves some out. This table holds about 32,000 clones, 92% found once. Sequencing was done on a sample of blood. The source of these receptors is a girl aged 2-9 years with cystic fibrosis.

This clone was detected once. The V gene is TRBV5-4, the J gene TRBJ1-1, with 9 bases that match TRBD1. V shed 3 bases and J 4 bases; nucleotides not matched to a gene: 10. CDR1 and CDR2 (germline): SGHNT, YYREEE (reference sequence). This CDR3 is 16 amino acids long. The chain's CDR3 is CASSSRTGDRATEAFF. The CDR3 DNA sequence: TGTGCCAGCAGCTCCCGGACAGGGGACCGCGCCACTGAAGCTTTCTTT.

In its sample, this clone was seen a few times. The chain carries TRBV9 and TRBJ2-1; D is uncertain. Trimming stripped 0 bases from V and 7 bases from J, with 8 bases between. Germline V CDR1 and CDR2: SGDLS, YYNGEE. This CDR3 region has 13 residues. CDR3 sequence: CASSVGPMNEQFF. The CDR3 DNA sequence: TGTGCCAGCAGCGTAGGGCCGATGAATGAGCAGTTCTTC.

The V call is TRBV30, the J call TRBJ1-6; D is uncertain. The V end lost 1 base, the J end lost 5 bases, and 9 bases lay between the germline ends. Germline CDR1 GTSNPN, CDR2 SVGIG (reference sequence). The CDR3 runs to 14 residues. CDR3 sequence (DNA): TGTGCCTGGAGTGGACGTAGGAATAATTCACCCCTCCACTTT. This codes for CAWSGRRNNSPLHF.

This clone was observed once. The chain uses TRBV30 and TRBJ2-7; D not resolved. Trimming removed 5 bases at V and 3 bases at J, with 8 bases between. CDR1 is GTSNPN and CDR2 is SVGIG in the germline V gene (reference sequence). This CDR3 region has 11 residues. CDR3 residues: CAWAGGYEQYF. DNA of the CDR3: TGTGCCTGGGCCGGCGGCTACGAGCAGTACTTC.

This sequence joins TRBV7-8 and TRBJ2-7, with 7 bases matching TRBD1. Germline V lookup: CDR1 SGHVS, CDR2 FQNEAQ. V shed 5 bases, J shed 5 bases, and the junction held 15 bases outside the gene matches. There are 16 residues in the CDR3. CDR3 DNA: TGTGCCAGCAGCGTCTTACAGGGGTATAACGTGCACGAGCAGTACTTC. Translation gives CASSVLQGYNVHEQYF.

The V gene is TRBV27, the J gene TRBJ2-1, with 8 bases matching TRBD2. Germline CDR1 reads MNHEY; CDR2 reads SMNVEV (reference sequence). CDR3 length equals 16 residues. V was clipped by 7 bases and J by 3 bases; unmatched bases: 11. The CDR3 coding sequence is TGTGCCAGCACCTCACGTGGGACTAGAGTCTACAATGAGCAGTTCTTC. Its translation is CASTSRGTRVYNEQFF.

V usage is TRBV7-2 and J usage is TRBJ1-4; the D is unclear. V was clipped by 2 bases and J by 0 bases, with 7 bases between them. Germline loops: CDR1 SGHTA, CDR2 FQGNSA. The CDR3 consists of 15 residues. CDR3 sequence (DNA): TGTGCCAGCAGCTTATCGTACGCAACTAATGAAAAACTGTTTTTT. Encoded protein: CASSLSYATNEKLFF.

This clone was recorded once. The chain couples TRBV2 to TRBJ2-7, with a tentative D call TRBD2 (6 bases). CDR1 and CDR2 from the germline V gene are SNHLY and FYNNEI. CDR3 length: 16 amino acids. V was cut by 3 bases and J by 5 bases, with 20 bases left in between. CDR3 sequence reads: CASSEGFGGRLHEQYF. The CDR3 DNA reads TGTGCCAGCAGTGAGGGATTTGGGGGGAGGCTCCACGAGCAGTACTTC. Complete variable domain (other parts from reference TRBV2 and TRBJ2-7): EPEVTQTPSHQVTQMGQEVILRCVPISNHLYFYWYRQILGQKVEFLVSFYNNEISEKSEIFDDQFSVERPDGSNFTLKIRSTKLEDSAMYFCASSEGFGGRLHEQYFGPGTRLTVT.

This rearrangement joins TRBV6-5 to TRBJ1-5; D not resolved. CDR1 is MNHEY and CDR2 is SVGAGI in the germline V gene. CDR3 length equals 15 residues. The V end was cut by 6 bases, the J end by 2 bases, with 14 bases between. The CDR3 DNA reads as TGTGCCAGCAGACTCACTCCCGCAGGCAATCAGCCCCAGCATTTT. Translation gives CASRLTPAGNQPQHF.

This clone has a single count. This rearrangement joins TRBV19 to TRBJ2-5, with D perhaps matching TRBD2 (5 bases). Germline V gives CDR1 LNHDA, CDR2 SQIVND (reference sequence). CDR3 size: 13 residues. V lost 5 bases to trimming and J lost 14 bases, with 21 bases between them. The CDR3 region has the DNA TGTGCCAGTAGTCCAGAGGGCGGAACGACCCTTTACTTC. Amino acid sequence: CASSPEGGTTLYF.

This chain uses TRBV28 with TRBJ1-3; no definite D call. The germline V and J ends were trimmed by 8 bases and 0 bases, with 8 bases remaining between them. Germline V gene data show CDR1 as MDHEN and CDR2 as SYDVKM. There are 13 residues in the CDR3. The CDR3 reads CASYKLSGNTIYF. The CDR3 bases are TGTGCCAGCTATAAACTCTCTGGAAACACCATATATTTT.

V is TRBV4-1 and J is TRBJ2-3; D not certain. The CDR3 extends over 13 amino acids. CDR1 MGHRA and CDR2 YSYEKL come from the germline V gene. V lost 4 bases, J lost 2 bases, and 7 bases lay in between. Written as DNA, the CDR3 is TGCGCCAGCAGCCGAACTGTCACAGATACGCAGTATTTT. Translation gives CASSRTVTDTQYF.

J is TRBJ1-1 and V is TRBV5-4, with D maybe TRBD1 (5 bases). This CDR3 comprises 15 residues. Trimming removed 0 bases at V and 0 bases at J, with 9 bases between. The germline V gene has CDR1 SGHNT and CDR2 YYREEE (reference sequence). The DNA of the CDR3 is TGTGCCAGCAGCTTGGCTACAGGCTTGAACACTGAAGCTTTCTTT. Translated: CASSLATGLNTEAFF.

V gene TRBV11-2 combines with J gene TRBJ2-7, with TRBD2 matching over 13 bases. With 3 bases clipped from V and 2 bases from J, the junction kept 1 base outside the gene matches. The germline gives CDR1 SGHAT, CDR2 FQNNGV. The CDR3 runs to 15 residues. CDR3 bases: TGTGCCAGCAGCTTGGGACTAGCGGGGACCTACGAGCAGTACTTC. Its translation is CASSLGLAGTYEQYF.

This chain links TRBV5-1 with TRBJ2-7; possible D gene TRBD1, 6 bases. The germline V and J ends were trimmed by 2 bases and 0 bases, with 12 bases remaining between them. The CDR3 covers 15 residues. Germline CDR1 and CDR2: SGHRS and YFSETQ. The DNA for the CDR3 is TGCGCCAGCAGCTTATCAGGGGTGAGCTCCTACGAGCAGTACTTC. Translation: CASSLSGVSSYEQYF.

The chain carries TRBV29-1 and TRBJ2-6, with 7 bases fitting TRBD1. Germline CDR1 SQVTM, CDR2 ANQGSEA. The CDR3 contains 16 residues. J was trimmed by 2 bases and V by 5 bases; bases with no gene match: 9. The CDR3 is CSVSGQRIPGANVLTF. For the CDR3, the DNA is TGCAGCGTTTCGGGACAGCGAATCCCTGGGGCCAACGTCCTGACTTTC.

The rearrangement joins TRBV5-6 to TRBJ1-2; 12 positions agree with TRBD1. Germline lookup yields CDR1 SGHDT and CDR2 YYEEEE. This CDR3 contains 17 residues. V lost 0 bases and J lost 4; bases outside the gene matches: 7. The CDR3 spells CASSLAGQGAKGYGYTF. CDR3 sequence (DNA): TGTGCCAGCAGCTTGGCGGGACAGGGGGCGAAGGGCTATGGCTACACCTTC.

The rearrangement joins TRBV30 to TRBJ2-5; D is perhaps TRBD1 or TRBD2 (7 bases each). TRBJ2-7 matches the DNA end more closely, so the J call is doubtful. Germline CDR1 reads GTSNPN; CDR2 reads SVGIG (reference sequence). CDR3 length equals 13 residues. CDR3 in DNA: TGTGCCTGGAATTCAGGGGGGGGCTACGAGCAGTACTTC. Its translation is CAWNSGGGYEQYF.

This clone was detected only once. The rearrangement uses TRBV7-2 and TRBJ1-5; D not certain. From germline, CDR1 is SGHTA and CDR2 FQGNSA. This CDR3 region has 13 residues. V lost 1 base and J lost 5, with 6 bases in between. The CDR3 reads CASSLGGDQPQHF. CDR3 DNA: TGTGCCAGCAGCTTAGGGGGAGATCAGCCCCAGCATTTT.

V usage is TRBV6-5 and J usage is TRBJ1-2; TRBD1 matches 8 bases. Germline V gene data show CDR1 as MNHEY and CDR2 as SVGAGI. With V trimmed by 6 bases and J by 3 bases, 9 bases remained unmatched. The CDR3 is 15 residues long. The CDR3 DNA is TGTGCCAGCAGAACAAGAGGACAGGGATACTATGGCTACACCTTC. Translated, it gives CASRTRGQGYYGYTF.

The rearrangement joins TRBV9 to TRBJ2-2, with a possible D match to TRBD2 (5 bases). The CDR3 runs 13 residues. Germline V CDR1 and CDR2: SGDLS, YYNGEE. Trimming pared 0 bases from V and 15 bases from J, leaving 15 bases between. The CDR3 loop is CASSVEAGGLVFF. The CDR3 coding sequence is TGTGCCAGCAGCGTAGAGGCCGGAGGTCTGGTGTTTTTT.

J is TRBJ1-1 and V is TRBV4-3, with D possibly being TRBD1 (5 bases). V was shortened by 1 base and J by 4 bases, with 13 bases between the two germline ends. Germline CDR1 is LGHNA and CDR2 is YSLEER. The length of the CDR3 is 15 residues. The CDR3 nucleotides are TGCGCCAGCAGCCAAGCAGGGAGAACTGGCACTGAAGCTTTCTTT. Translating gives CASSQAGRTGTEAFF.

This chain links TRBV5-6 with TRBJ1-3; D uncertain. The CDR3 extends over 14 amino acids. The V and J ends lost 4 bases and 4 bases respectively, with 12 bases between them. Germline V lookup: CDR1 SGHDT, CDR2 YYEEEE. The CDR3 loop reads CASSPRRGGNTIYF. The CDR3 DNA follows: TGTGCCAGCAGCCCAAGAAGAGGGGGAAACACCATATATTTT.